This T cell receptor beta chain was retrieved from a study of T cells in Graves' hyperthyroidism and ophthalmopathy. Amplified regions were TCR beta CDR3 sequences from RNA transcripts. The HTBI set primed first-round TCR CDR3 RT-PCR. TCRdb passed the multiplex PCR reads through MiXCR, listing each CDR3 protein once. The table has fewer than 300,000 distinct CDR3 sequences, 25% to 30% seen once. Fresh 10 ml peripheral blood yielded PBMCs. Broader study findings: Ophthalmopathy, as predicted by the model, came a median about seven months after the prediction. Blood shared most expanded thyroid clonotypes above 0.001.

The sample holds many counts of this clonotype. What it recognizes is unknown. In germline, CDR1 is MNHEY, CDR2 SVGAGI. The CDR3 is made up of 16 amino acids. After removal of 0 bases from V and 3 bases from J, the junction contained 6 bases not matched to a gene. Sequenced sample: blood. The receptor was isolated from a man aged 40-49 years with Graves' hyperthyroidism that later progressed to Graves' ophthalmopathy. The chain carries TRBV6-5 and TRBJ2-7, with 9 bases fitting TRBD2. Here the CDR3 DNA reads TGTGCCAGCAGTTACTCTGGCGGGAGGGACAGCTACGAGCAGTACTTC. Translating gives CASSYSGGRDSYEQYF.